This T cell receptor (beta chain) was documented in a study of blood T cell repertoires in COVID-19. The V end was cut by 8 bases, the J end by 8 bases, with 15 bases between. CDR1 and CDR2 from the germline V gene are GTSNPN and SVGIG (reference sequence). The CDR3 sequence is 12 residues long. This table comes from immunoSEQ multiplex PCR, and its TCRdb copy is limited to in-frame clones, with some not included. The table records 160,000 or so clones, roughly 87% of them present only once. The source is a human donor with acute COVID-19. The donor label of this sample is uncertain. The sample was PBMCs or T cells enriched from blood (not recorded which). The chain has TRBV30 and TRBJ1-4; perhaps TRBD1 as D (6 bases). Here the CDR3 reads CAITGNGEKLFF. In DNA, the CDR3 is TGTGCCATAACAGGGAATGGAGAAAAACTGTTTTTT.